This T cell receptor (beta chain) emerged from a study of T cell changes during pregnancy in multiple sclerosis. TCRdb's table, derived via immunoSEQ multiplex PCR, lists solely in-frame clones and lacks some. The profile shows tens of thousands of clones, approximately 92% of them singletons. Germline values: CDR1 LGHNA, CDR2 YNFKEQ. The CDR3 consists of 18 residues. V shed 0 bases, J shed 2 bases, and the junction held 9 bases outside the gene matches. Source: peripheral blood, taken in the third trimester of pregnancy. This receptor was obtained from a female donor in good health, enrolled as a control in a pregnancy study. The chain carries TRBV4-2 and TRBJ2-3; 9 bases align to TRBD2. The CDR3 nucleotides read TGTGCCAGCAGCCAAGAGGTAAAACTAGCGGGCTACACAGATACGCAGTATTTT. It translates to CASSQEVKLAGYTDTQYF.